This TCR beta chain was documented in a study of blood T cell repertoires in COVID-19. The CDR3 has 14 amino acids. V was pared by 3 bases and J by 4 bases, with 3 bases of the junction left unmatched. Germline-derived CDR1 and CDR2 are SGHDN and FVKESK. Profiled with immunoSEQ multiplex PCR; TCRdb holds only in-frame clones, not every one. The sample records about 380,000 clones, approximately 90% being singletons. This chain joins TRBV14 and TRBJ2-1, with 7 bases matching TRBD1. Sequencing was performed on PBMCs or T cells enriched from blood (not recorded which). This receptor was obtained from a woman aged 18-29 years who had recovered from COVID-19. The CDR3 DNA reads as TGTGCCAGCAGCCAGGGACAGCCTTACAATGAGCAGTTCTTC. This translates into CASSQGQPYNEQFF.